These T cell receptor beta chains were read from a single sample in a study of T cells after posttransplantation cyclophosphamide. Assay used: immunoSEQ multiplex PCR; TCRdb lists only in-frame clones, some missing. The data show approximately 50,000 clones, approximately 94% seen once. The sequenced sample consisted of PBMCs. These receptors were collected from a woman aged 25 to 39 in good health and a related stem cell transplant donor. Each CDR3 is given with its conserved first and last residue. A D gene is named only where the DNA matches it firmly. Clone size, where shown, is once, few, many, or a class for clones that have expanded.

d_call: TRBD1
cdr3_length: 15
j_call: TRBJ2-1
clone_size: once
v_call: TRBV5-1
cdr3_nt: TGCGCCAGCAGCTTGACAGGGGAGTCCTACAATGAGCAGTTCTTC
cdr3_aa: CASSLTGESYNEQFF

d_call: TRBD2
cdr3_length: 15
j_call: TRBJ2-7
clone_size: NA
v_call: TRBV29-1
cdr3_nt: TGCAGCGGACTGTCCTTCAGCGGGGAGCTCTACGAGCAGTACTTC
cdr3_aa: CSGLSFSGELYEQYF

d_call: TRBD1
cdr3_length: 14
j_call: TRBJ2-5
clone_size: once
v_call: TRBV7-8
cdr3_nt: TGTGCCAGCAGCTTTGGGACAGGGGTGGAGACCCAGTACTTC
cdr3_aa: CASSFGTGVETQYF

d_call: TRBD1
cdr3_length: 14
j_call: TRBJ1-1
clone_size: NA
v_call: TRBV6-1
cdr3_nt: TGTGCCAGCAGGACGACAGGGGCATACACTGAAGCTTTCTTT
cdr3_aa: CASRTTGAYTEAFF

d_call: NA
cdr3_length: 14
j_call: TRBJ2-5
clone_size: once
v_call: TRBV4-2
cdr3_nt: TGTGCCAGCAGCCAAGGACAGCGACAAGAGGCCCAGTACTTC
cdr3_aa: CASSQGQRQEAQYF

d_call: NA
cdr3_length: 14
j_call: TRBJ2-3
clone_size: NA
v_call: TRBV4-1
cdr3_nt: TGCGCCAGCAGCCCCCGGGTGGAGCGAGTTACGCAGTATTTT
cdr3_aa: CASSPRVERVTQYF

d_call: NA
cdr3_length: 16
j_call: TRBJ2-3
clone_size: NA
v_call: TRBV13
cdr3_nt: TGTGCCAGCAGCCAACAACTAGATCGCAACTTAGATACGCAGTATTTT
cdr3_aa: CASSQQLDRNLDTQYF

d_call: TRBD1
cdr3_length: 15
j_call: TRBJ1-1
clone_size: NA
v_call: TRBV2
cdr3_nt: TGTGCCAGCAGCGGGACAGCACTATTGAACACTGAAGCTTTCTTT
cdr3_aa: CASSGTALLNTEAFF

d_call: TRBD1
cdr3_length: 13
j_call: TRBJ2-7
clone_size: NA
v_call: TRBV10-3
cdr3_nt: TGTGCCATCAGTGAAGGACAGGGCTACGAGCAGTACTTC
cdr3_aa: CAISEGQGYEQYF

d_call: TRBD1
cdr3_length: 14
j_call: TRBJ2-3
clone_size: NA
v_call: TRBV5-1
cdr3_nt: TGCGCCAGCAAAACCGGGACAGGGACAGATACGCAGTATTTT
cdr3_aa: CASKTGTGTDTQYF

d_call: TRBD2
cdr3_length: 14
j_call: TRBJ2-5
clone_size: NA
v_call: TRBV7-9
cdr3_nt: TGTGCCAGCAGTTATCTAGCGGACCAAGAGACCCAGTACTTC
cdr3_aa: CASSYLADQETQYF

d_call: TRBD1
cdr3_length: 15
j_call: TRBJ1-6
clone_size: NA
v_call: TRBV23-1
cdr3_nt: TGCGCCAGCAGTCAATGGGGACAGGGGTTATCACCCCTCCACTTT
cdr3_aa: CASSQWGQGLSPLHF

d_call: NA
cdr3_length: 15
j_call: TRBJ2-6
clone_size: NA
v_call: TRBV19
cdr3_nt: TGTGCCAGTAGTGGGTCAGGGACTGGGGCCAACGTCCTGACTTTC
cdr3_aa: CASSGSGTGANVLTF

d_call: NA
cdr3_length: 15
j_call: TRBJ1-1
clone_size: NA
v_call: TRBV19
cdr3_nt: TGTGCCAGTAGTATAGATATTGTCGGGGGCACTGAAGCTTTCTTT
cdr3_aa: CASSIDIVGGTEAFF

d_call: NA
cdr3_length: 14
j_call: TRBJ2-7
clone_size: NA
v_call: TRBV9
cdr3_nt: TGTGCCAGCAGCGTGGGCGGGGCAACCTACGAGCAGTACTTC
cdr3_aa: CASSVGGATYEQYF

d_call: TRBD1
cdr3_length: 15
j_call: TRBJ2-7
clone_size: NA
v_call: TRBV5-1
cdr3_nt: TGCGCCAGCACCTTGAGGGGGACAGGGACCTACGAGCAGTACTTC
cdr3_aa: CASTLRGTGTYEQYF

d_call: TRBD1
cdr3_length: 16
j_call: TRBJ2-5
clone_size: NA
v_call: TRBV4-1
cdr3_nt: TGCGCCAGCAGCCAAGACCAGGAGGACAGGGAAGAGACCCAGTACTTC
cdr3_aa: CASSQDQEDREETQYF

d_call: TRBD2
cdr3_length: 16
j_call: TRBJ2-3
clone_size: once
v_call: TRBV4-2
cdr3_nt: TGTGCCAGCAGCCAAGATAGCGGGGCCCTCACAGATACGCAGTATTTT
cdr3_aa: CASSQDSGALTDTQYF

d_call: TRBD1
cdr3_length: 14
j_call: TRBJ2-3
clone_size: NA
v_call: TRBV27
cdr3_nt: TGTGCCAGCAGTCGTCAGGGGGGCACAGATACGCAGTATTTT
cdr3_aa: CASSRQGGTDTQYF

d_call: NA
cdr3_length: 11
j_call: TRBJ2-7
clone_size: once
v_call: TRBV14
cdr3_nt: TGTGCCAGCAGCCATAATTACGAGCAGTACTTC
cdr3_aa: CASSHNYEQYF

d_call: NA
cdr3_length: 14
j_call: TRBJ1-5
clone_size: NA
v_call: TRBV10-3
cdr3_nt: TGTGCCATCAAGGACAGAAATAGCAATCAGCCCCAGCATTTT
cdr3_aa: CAIKDRNSNQPQHF

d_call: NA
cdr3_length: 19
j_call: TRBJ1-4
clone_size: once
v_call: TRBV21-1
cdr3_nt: TGTGCCAGCAGCAATGGTGATCGGGGGAGAGGCAAGACCCGTGAAAAACTGTTTTTT
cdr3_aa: CASSNGDRGRGKTREKLFF

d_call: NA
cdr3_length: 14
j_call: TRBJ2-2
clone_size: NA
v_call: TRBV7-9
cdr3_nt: TGTGCCAGCAGCTGGGGGGGCAACACCGGGGAGCTGTTTTTT
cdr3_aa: CASSWGGNTGELFF

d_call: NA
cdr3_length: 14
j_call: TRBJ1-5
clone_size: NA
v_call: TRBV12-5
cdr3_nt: TGTGCTAGTGGTTTTTCAGGCCGGGGTCAGCCCCAGCATTTT
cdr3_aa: CASGFSGRGQPQHF

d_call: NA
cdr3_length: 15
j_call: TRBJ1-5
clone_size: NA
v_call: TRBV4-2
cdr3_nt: TGTGCCAGCAGCCAAGAAGTCCGGGGAGATCAGCCCCAGCATTTT
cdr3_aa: CASSQEVRGDQPQHF

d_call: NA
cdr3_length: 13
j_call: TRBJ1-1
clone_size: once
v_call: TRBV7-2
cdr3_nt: TGTGCCAGCAGCTTAGGAGGGAGCGCTGAAGCTTTCTTT
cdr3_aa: CASSLGGSAEAFF

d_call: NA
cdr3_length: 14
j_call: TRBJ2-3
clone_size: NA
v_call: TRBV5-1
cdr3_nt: TGCGCCAGCAGCTCGGGAGCGAGCACAGATACGCAGTATTTT
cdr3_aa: CASSSGASTDTQYF

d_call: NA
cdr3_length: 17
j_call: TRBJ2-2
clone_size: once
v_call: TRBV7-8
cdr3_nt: TGTGCCAGCAGCTCTATCGCGGGCCCGGGGAACACCGGGGAGCTGTTTTTT
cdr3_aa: CASSSIAGPGNTGELFF

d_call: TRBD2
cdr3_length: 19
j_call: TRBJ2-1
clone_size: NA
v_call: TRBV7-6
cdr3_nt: TGTGCCAGCAGCTTAACCCCCCTGACTAGCGGGGTGGCCTACAATGAGCAGTTCTTC
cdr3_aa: CASSLTPLTSGVAYNEQFF